Each of the 28 T cell receptor beta chains below was sequenced from the same sample in a study of blood T cells in healthy people across ages. It was with a sample-barcoded 5' primer and a J-beta primer mix that a second PCR of roughly 6 to 11 cycles was run. TCRdb passed the 5' RACE reads through MiXCR, listing each CDR3 protein once. The sample has about 1,800,000 distinct CDR3 sequences, 28% seen once. Sequenced: blood. These receptors were collected from a woman aged 25 to 39 in good health.

Ten or more counts support this clonotype. The gene calls are TRBV29-1 and TRBJ1-5, with D tentatively TRBD1 (6 bases). CDR3 length equals 12 residues. CDR1 and CDR2 (germline): SQVTM, ANQGSEA. V lost 6 bases to trimming and J lost 5 bases, with 11 bases between them. Here the CDR3 reads CSVGGGDQPQHF. Here the CDR3 DNA reads TGCAGCGTCGGAGGGGGGGATCAGCCCCAGCATTTT.

There are many counts of this clonotype. The chain combines TRBV18 with TRBJ2-7; D uncertain. Trimming removed 3 bases at V and 2 bases at J, with 11 bases between. The CDR3 contains 14 residues. Germline CDR1 KGHSH, CDR2 LQKENI. In DNA form, the CDR3 reads TGTGCCAGCTCACCCAGGACCGAGACCTACGAGCAGTACTTC. It encodes CASSPRTETYEQYF.

For this clonotype: This could be a read error, since a much larger clone is one nucleotide away. V usage is TRBV29-1 and J usage is TRBJ2-3, with D perhaps TRBD2 (5 bases). The ends were cut back, 4 bases at V and 6 bases at J, with 5 bases in the middle. This CDR3 spans 10 amino acids. Germline assignment: CDR1 SQVTM and CDR2 ANQGSEA. The CDR3 nucleotides read TGCAGCGTTGGGGAGGATACGCAGTATTTT. Amino acids: CSVGEDTQYF.

This clonotype was seen ten or more times. This chain joins TRBV10-3 and TRBJ2-6; either TRBD1 or TRBD2 may fit D (6 bases each). The V gene lost 2 bases and the J gene lost 2 bases, with 19 bases spanning the gap. This CDR3 contains 19 residues. Germline CDR1 and CDR2: ENHRY and SYGVKD. The CDR3 coding sequence is TGTGCCATCAGTGAGCCCCCCGGACAGAGGAGGGCTGGGGCCAACGTCCTGACTTTC. Its protein product is CAISEPPGQRRAGANVLTF.

The chain has TRBV10-3 and TRBJ1-1; TRBD1 agrees at 8 bases. Unmatched junction bases numbered 5, after V lost 5 bases and J lost 6 bases. This CDR3 is 13 amino acids long. From germline, CDR1 is ENHRY and CDR2 SYGVKD. CDR3 protein: CAISPGQGPEAFF. CDR3 DNA sequence: TGTGCCATCAGTCCCGGACAGGGTCCTGAAGCTTTCTTT.

This chain links TRBV7-2 with TRBJ1-5; unclear D gene. Deletions cut 5 bases from V and 3 bases from J, with 11 bases between. CDR1 is SGHTA and CDR2 is FQGNSA in the germline V gene. The CDR3 has 14 residues. CDR3 amino acids: CASSPSGFNQPQHF. Written as DNA, the CDR3 is TGTGCCAGCAGCCCGTCGGGCTTCAATCAGCCCCAGCATTTT.

This chain uses TRBV6-2 or TRBV6-3 with TRBJ1-5; no clear D. CDR3 size: 14 residues. The V gene lost 5 bases and the J gene lost 4 bases, with 12 bases spanning the gap. The V gene's germline CDR1 is MNHEY and CDR2 SVGEGT. The CDR3 nucleotides read TGTGCCAGCAGTCATGGTGTCTATAATCAGCCCCAGCATTTT. It codes for CASSHGVYNQPQHF.

This clonotype was seen more than once but under ten times. The V call is TRBV5-1, the J call TRBJ2-5, with D perhaps TRBD2 (6 bases). The CDR3 is 15 amino acids. Trimming left V 7 bases short and J 5 bases short, with 21 bases between. Germline-derived CDR1 and CDR2 are SGHRS and YFSETQ. CDR3 nucleotide sequence: TGCGCCAGCTCGGAGGGCTTCACCGGGTTGGAGACCCAGTACTTC. This sequence encodes CASSEGFTGLETQYF.

The J gene is TRBJ1-5, the V gene TRBV28; no clear D gene. V lost 5 bases, J lost 8 bases, and 22 bases lay in between. This CDR3 region has 16 residues. Germline CDR1 reads MDHEN; CDR2 reads SYDVKM. The CDR3 is CASSVNRAGVREPQHF. CDR3 sequence (DNA): TGTGCCAGCAGTGTAAACCGGGCCGGGGTAAGGGAGCCCCAGCATTTT.

This clonotype was picked up a small number of times. The chain joins TRBV4-1 to TRBJ1-2; 9 bases match TRBD1. Trimming cost V 3 bases and J 6 bases; bases outside gene matches: 8. The CDR3 runs 15 residues. Germline CDR1 MGHRA, CDR2 YSYEKL. DNA of the CDR3: TGCGCCAGCAGCCAGCCCCTTACAGGGGGCAATGGCTACACCTTC. As protein: CASSQPLTGGNGYTF.

This clonotype was found a few times. The chain is built from TRBV6-5 and TRBJ2-7; TRBD1 is a possible D gene (5 bases). Trimming stripped 6 bases from V and 5 bases from J, with 17 bases between. Germline V gives CDR1 MNHEY, CDR2 SVGAGI. There are 14 residues in the CDR3. This CDR3 is CASRSTGVRDEQYF. For the CDR3, the DNA is TGTGCCAGCAGGAGCACAGGTGTTCGGGACGAGCAGTACTTC.

This clonotype was seen more than once but under ten times. The chain recombines TRBV6-5 with TRBJ1-4; maybe TRBD1 (5 bases). From germline, CDR1 is MNHEY and CDR2 SVGAGI. Trimming took 6 bases from V and 5 from J, leaving 10 bases between them. The CDR3 totals 13 residues. The CDR3 DNA reads as TGTGCCAGCAGGGGACCTTGGAATGAAAAACTGTTTTTT. Protein: CASRGPWNEKLFF.

A remark on this clonotype: At one end the junction does not follow the germline gene, possibly because of a read error. This rearrangement joins TRBV6-2 or TRBV6-3 to TRBJ2-7, with D perhaps TRBD1 or TRBD2 (6 bases each). This CDR3 is 15 amino acids long. Germline values: CDR1 MNHEY, CDR2 SVGEGT. The CDR3 reads CACSYPGRGQYEQYF. CDR3 in DNA: TGTGCCTGCAGTTACCCGGGTCGGGGGCAATACGAGCAGTACTTC.

Regarding this clonotype: A much larger clone lies a single base off, so this may be a read error. V and J are TRBV5-1 and TRBJ2-1; the D gene is possibly TRBD2 (6 bases). The CDR3 has 15 amino acids. Germline V gene sequence: CDR1 SGHRS, CDR2 YFSETQ. CDR3 sequence: CASSQQVSGYNVQFF. CDR3 DNA: TGCGCCAGCAGCCAACAGGTTAGCGGCTACAATGTGCAGTTCTTC. Filled out from reference TRBV5-1 and TRBJ2-1, the complete variable domain reads KAGVTQTPRYLIKTRGQQVTLSCSPISGHRSVSWYQQTPGQGLQFLFEYFSETQRNKGNFPGRFSGRQFSNSRSEMNVSTLELGDSALYLCASSQQVSGYNVQFFGPGTRLTVL.

Notes on this clonotype: Just one base apart from a much larger clone, this may be a read error. The chain links TRBV12-3 or TRBV12-4 to TRBJ2-5; 7 nucleotides line up with TRBD1. The CDR3 length is 15 residues. CDR3 loop: CASTPNRGFQETRYF. For the CDR3, the DNA is TGTGCCAGCACCCCGAACAGGGGTTTCCAAGAGACCCGGTACTTC.

The chain employs TRBV10-3 and TRBJ1-1, with D possibly TRBD1 on 6 matching bases. The germline V gene encodes CDR1 ENHRY and CDR2 SYGVKD. The CDR3 runs 14 residues. Trimming pared 8 bases from V and 5 bases from J, leaving 18 bases between. The CDR3 region is CAIAPGARGTEAFF. DNA of the CDR3: TGTGCCATCGCCCCGGGGGCACGAGGGACTGAAGCTTTCTTT.

This clonotype was recorded many times. The rearrangement links TRBV12-3 or TRBV12-4 to TRBJ1-6; D unresolved. Trimming took 2 bases from V and 15 from J, leaving 17 bases between them. This CDR3 spans 14 amino acids. CDR3 amino acids: CASSLSDRRLGLHF. The CDR3 DNA reads as TGTGCCAGCAGTTTATCCGACCGCCGGCTAGGCCTCCACTTT.

This clonotype was recorded a few times. This chain joins TRBV29-1 and TRBJ2-3; D unresolved. Germline V lookup: CDR1 SQVTM, CDR2 ANQGSEA. The CDR3 runs to 13 residues. V was trimmed by 4 bases and J by 5 bases, leaving 13 bases between them. DNA for the CDR3: TGCAGCGTTGCTGAAGTGGAGAGAGATACGCAGTATTTT. Protein product: CSVAEVERDTQYF.

The rearrangement links TRBV6-1 to TRBJ1-5, with no clear D. This CDR3 is built from 15 residues. V lost 6 bases to trimming and J lost 6 bases, with 18 bases between them. Germline lookup yields CDR1 MNHNS and CDR2 SASEGT. The CDR3 sequence: CASRAPLMEFQPQHF. The CDR3 DNA sequence: TGTGCCAGCAGAGCACCTTTGATGGAGTTTCAGCCCCAGCATTTT.

For the CDR3, the DNA is TGTGCCAGCAGCCAACGTTTCGCTACAGATACGCAGTATTTT. Its protein product is CASSQRFATDTQYF. The J gene is TRBJ2-3, the V gene TRBV3-1; D unresolved. This CDR3 is built from 14 residues. Germline V lookup: CDR1 LGHDT, CDR2 YNNKEL (reference sequence). Trimming cost V 2 bases and J 3 bases, with 9 bases left between them.

The genes are TRBV24-1 and TRBJ2-5, with D hard to call. The CDR3 has 14 residues. The V end was cut by 1 base, the J end by 4 bases, with 9 bases between. Germline V CDR1 and CDR2: KGHDR, SFDVKD. The CDR3 nucleotides are TGTGCCACCAGTGATTTTGACGCCGGAGAGACCCAGTACTTC. This encodes CATSDFDAGETQYF.

This clonotype occurred a few times. The CDR3 DNA reads as TGTGCCACCAGCAGAAGTGGGCTGGTTAGCAATCAGCCCCAGCATTTT. It translates to CATSRSGLVSNQPQHF. This sequence joins TRBV15 and TRBJ1-5; D is ambiguous. V was pared by 2 bases and J by 0 bases, with 11 bases between. Germline V gives CDR1 LNHNV, CDR2 YYDKDF (reference sequence). The length of the CDR3 is 16 residues.

This clonotype has a handful of counts. The J gene is TRBJ2-5, the V gene TRBV28, with D tentatively TRBD1 (5 bases). The germline CDR1 and CDR2 sequences are MDHEN and SYDVKM. V was pared by 9 bases and J by 4 bases, with 18 bases between. This CDR3 has 14 amino acids. The CDR3 region is CASSKDNLVETQYF. CDR3 coding DNA: TGTGCCAGTAGTAAGGACAACCTCGTAGAGACCCAGTACTTC.

The chain links TRBV5-1 to TRBJ2-2; 9 bases agree with TRBD2. V shed 3 bases and J 0 bases; nucleotides not matched to a gene: 3. CDR3 length: 16 residues. The V gene's germline CDR1 is SGHRS and CDR2 YFSETQ. CDR3 sequence (DNA): TGCGCCAGCAGCTACCGGACTAGCGCGAACACCGGGGAGCTGTTTTTT. Translated: CASSYRTSANTGELFF.

This clonotype was seen many times. The chain employs TRBV5-1 and TRBJ2-1; TRBD2 might be the D (6 bases). Trimming left V 4 bases short and J 5 bases short, with 16 bases between. This CDR3 is 15 amino acids long. The germline CDR1 and CDR2 sequences are SGHRS and YFSETQ. CDR3 amino acids: CASSIGTAGNNEQFF. CDR3 in DNA: TGCGCCAGCAGCATAGGGACTGCCGGGAACAATGAGCAGTTCTTC.

V usage is TRBV29-1 and J usage is TRBJ2-2, with unresolved D. Trimming removed 4 bases from V and 5 bases from J, with 8 bases in between. The germline gives CDR1 SQVTM, CDR2 ANQGSEA. The CDR3 extends over 12 amino acids. The CDR3 protein is CSVGQRTGELFF. In nucleotides, the CDR3 is TGCAGCGTTGGCCAGCGAACCGGGGAGCTGTTTTTT.

This clonotype was counted a few times. Since a much larger clone is just one base distant, this may be a read error. This rearrangement joins TRBV12-3 or TRBV12-4 to TRBJ2-7; a possible D gene is TRBD1 (6 bases). CDR3 size: 13 residues. Trimming left V 5 bases short and J 3 bases short, with 11 bases between. CDR3 nucleotides: TGTGCCAGCAGTGCGACAGGATGCTACGAGCAGTACTTC. Its protein is CASSATGCYEQYF.

This clonotype was observed at least ten times. The chain combines TRBV7-9 with TRBJ2-1; D is possibly TRBD2 (6 bases). V gave up 2 bases and J gave up 5 bases, with 13 bases separating them. Germline CDR1 reads SEHNR; CDR2 reads FQNEAQ (reference sequence). The CDR3 is 15 residues long. The CDR3 protein is CASSLIRTNHNEQFF. In nucleotides, the CDR3 is TGTGCCAGCAGCTTAATTAGGACTAACCACAATGAGCAGTTCTTC.